Listed below are T cell receptor beta chains from one sample, sequenced in a study of T cell repertoires in cytomegalovirus infection. One entry per CDR3 protein results from TCRdb running MiXCR on the reads. The sample includes 100,000 to 150,000 distinct CDR3 sequences, 32% of them seen just once. These TCRs' antigens remain unknown. The sample consisted of CD8+ T cells from cultured PBMCs, taken from culture after CMV antigen stimulation. Receptors originate from a human donor in good health (CMV status not recorded). Some clones in this sample may be carry-over from other donors' samples. CDR3s include the opening cysteine and the closing phenylalanine or tryptophan. D genes are given only for firm matches. Part of the rows lack a size; the others show once, few, many or a class for expanded clones.

TGTGCCAGCAGCGCAGACCTGAGCACAGATACGCAGTATTTT | CASSADLSTDTQYF | TRBJ2-3 | many | TRBV7-2 | - | 14
TGCGCCAGCAGCTGGGATGGGGTCACTGAAGCTTTCTTT | CASSWDGVTEAFF | TRBJ1-1 | - | TRBV4-1 | - | 13
TGTGCCAGCAGAAAGGACAGGGTCTTAATGAACACTGAAGCTTTCTTT | CASRKDRVLMNTEAFF | TRBJ1-1 | few | TRBV12-3/TRBV12-4 | TRBD1 | 16
TGTGCCAGCTCACCACCGCTCGGACAGGGGGCGGGATACAATGAGCAGTTCTTC | CASSPPLGQGAGYNEQFF | TRBJ2-1 | - | TRBV18 | TRBD1 | 18
TGTGCCAGCAGCTTAGATGCCCAGGCTTCGCTGGAAAAACTGTTTTTT | CASSLDAQASLEKLFF | TRBJ1-4 | many | TRBV7-2 | - | 16
TGTGCCAGCTCCTCCAGTAGTGGGGGAGCCCGCTCTGGGGCCAACGTCCTGACTTTC | CASSSSSGGARSGANVLTF | TRBJ2-6 | few | TRBV7-9 | - | 19
TGTGCCAGCAGCGTACAGGTTAATGAAAAACTGTTTTTT | CASSVQVNEKLFF | TRBJ1-4 | many | TRBV7-2 | - | 13
TGTGCCATCAGAGAACCCATGGGGACAGCCCATTTCTCCTACGAGCAGTACTTC | CAIREPMGTAHFSYEQYF | TRBJ2-7 | - | TRBV10-3 | TRBD1 | 18
TGTGCCACTTCCCGGGGGGGGGACACTGAAGCTTTCTTT | CATSRGGDTEAFF | TRBJ1-1 | - | TRBV19 | - | 13
TGTGCCAGCAGTATCCCCCTTAAGGCCGCCAACACTGAAGCTTTCTTT | CASSIPLKAANTEAFF | TRBJ1-1 | - | TRBV6-1 | - | 16
TGTGCCAGCAGTCCCAGAAACAATGAGCAGTTCTTC | CASSPRNNEQFF | TRBJ2-1 | many | TRBV6-1 | - | 12
TGTGCCAGCAGCCATGTGACAGGGTCTGGCTACACCTTC | CASSHVTGSGYTF | TRBJ1-2 | many | TRBV7-2 | TRBD1 | 13
TGTGCCAGCAGTGGGGGAGACAGGACACCTAGCACAGATACGCAGTATTTT | CASSGGDRTPSTDTQYF | TRBJ2-3 | - | TRBV28 | - | 17
TGTGCCAGCAGCGCTTTTAACTATGGCTACACCTTC | CASSAFNYGYTF | TRBJ1-2 | - | TRBV7-8 | - | 12
TGTGCCAGCAGTCGACGGGAGGGTGCCCAGCATTTT | CASSRREGAQHF | TRBJ1-5 | - | TRBV2 | - | 12
TGTGCCAGCAGCTTAGAGGGCAGTACATCCTACGAGCAGTACTTC | CASSLEGSTSYEQYF | TRBJ2-7 | few | TRBV7-6 | - | 15
TGTGCCAGCAGCTTAATGGGGGCCGATAGCAATCAGCCCCAGCATTTT | CASSLMGADSNQPQHF | TRBJ1-5 | - | TRBV5-6 | - | 16
TGTGCCAGCAGTTTTTGGAGGAACCCCACAGATACGCAGTATTTT | CASSFWRNPTDTQYF | TRBJ2-3 | few | TRBV27 | - | 15
TGTGCCATCAGTGTTACAGGGAACTATGGCTACACCTTC | CAISVTGNYGYTF | TRBJ1-2 | - | TRBV10-3 | - | 13
TGTGCCAGCACCATGGACTTCACAGATACGCAGTATTTT | CASTMDFTDTQYF | TRBJ2-3 | - | TRBV14 | - | 13
TGCAGCGTTGAACATGGGAAAGGCGAGCAGTACTTC | CSVEHGKGEQYF | TRBJ2-7 | few | TRBV29-1 | - | 12
TGTGCCAGCAGCTTTGGGACGGAGACCTACGAGCAGTACTTC | CASSFGTETYEQYF | TRBJ2-7 | few | TRBV11-2 | - | 14
TGTGCCAGCAGTCCGCCCCCCGGGACTAGCGGGGGTCGTGACTGGACAGATACGCAGTATTTT | CASSPPPGTSGGRDWTDTQYF | TRBJ2-3 | - | TRBV2 | TRBD2 | 21
TGTGCCAGCAGTTACTTCCGAACAGAGAGCTCCTACAATGAGCAGTTCTTC | CASSYFRTESSYNEQFF | TRBJ2-1 | - | TRBV6-6 | - | 17
TGTGCCAGTAGTATGGATGGAAACTATGGCTACACCTTC | CASSMDGNYGYTF | TRBJ1-2 | few | TRBV19 | - | 13
TGTGCCAGCAGCCACCTCCCGGACACCCAATACGAGCAGTACTTC | CASSHLPDTQYEQYF | TRBJ2-7 | - | TRBV4-2 | - | 15
TGTGCCAGCAGCTTAGGCAGGGTTCCGTACGAGCAGTACTTC | CASSLGRVPYEQYF | TRBJ2-7 | few | TRBV7-9 | - | 14
TGTGCCAGCAGTCCTAGCGGGGGCCCAGGGAGGCCAGATACGCAGTATTTT | CASSPSGGPGRPDTQYF | TRBJ2-3 | - | TRBV27 | TRBD2 | 17
TGTGCCAGCAGCCAAACCCAGGGTCTCAGCAATCAGCCCCAGCATTTT | CASSQTQGLSNQPQHF | TRBJ1-5 | many | TRBV7-8 | - | 16
TGTGCCAGCAGTTACAGGGGGAAGAATGAGCAGTTCTTC | CASSYRGKNEQFF | TRBJ2-1 | few | TRBV5-4 | TRBD1 | 13
TGTGCCAGCAGCCGAACCACCGGGACAGGGGGCGCGGGTGGCTACACCTTC | CASSRTTGTGGAGGYTF | TRBJ1-2 | - | TRBV27 | TRBD1 | 17
TGTGCTAGTGGTGCCCAGGCCGACGAGCAGTACTTC | CASGAQADEQYF | TRBJ2-7 | few | TRBV12-5 | - | 12
TGTGCCATCAGTGAGAAGGACAGCCTCACTGAAGCTTTCTTT | CAISEKDSLTEAFF | TRBJ1-1 | - | TRBV10-3 | - | 14
TGTGCCAGCAGTTTATTGGGAGGCAATCAGCCCCAGCATTTT | CASSLLGGNQPQHF | TRBJ1-5 | many | TRBV12-3/TRBV12-4 | - | 14
TGTGCCAGCAGTTATCTGTATAACACTGAAGCTTTCTTT | CASSYLYNTEAFF | TRBJ1-1 | few | TRBV6-5 | - | 13
TGTGCCAGCAGCTTAGACCCCCAAGAGACCCAGTACTTC | CASSLDPQETQYF | TRBJ2-5 | - | TRBV7-8 | - | 13
TGTGCCAGCACCCCTAATAGACTCGAGCAGTACTTC | CASTPNRLEQYF | TRBJ2-7 | - | TRBV6-2/TRBV6-3 | - | 12
TGTGCCACCAGAGGGGAACTTGAGCGAGAGCCCCAGCATTTT | CATRGELEREPQHF | TRBJ1-5 | - | TRBV24-1 | - | 14
TGTGCCAGCAGCTTAGGGGGAAATACGCAGTATTTT | CASSLGGNTQYF | TRBJ2-3 | many | TRBV5-6 | - | 12
TGTGCCAGCAGCGATCCGGGACTAGCGGGGCCGAGCTCCTACGAGCAGTACTTC | CASSDPGLAGPSSYEQYF | TRBJ2-7 | - | TRBV7-9 | TRBD2 | 18
TGCGCCAGCAGCTGGGGGGACAGGGGAGAAGAGCCCCAGCATTTT | CASSWGDRGEEPQHF | TRBJ1-5 | - | TRBV5-1 | TRBD1 | 15
TGTGCCAGTAGTATAGTGGCGGCGACCATGAACACTGAAGCTTTCTTT | CASSIVAATMNTEAFF | TRBJ1-1 | few | TRBV19 | - | 16
TGCAGTGCTAGAGATATCCAGGGAAACTTCTACGAGCAGTACTTC | CSARDIQGNFYEQYF | TRBJ2-7 | few | TRBV20-1 | - | 15
TGTGCCCCTCGGGGAAACACCATATATTTT | CAPRGNTIYF | TRBJ1-3 | few | TRBV7-4 | - | 10
TGCGCCAGCAGCCAAGACCGGAGCTCTGGAAACACCATATATTTT | CASSQDRSSGNTIYF | TRBJ1-3 | few | TRBV4-1 | - | 15
TGTGCCAGCAGCATCAGCGGGGGGGCCTACGAGCAGTTCTTC | CASSISGGAYEQFF | TRBJ2-1 | - | TRBV9 | TRBD2 | 14
TGTGCCAGCACGATACTAGCGGGGGGATACAATGAGCAGTTCTTC | CASTILAGGYNEQFF | TRBJ2-1 | few | TRBV6-6 | TRBD2 | 15
TGTGCCAGCAGTTACGGTTACAATGAGCAGTTCTTC | CASSYGYNEQFF | TRBJ2-1 | few | TRBV6-2/TRBV6-3 | - | 12
TGTGCCAGCAGCCTCGTTTTGGGGGGAACTGAAGCTTTCTTT | CASSLVLGGTEAFF | TRBJ1-1 | many | TRBV7-6 | - | 14
TGTGCCAGCAGCTCCACCCGCGACCCAACCTACGAGCAGTACTTC | CASSSTRDPTYEQYF | TRBJ2-7 | - | TRBV11-2 | - | 15
TGCAGCGTCCGGGACATGAACACCGGGGAGCTGTTTTTT | CSVRDMNTGELFF | TRBJ2-2 | - | TRBV29-1 | - | 13
TGTGCCAGCAGCGCAGGGGGTCAGGGAAACACTGAAGCTTTCTTT | CASSAGGQGNTEAFF | TRBJ1-1 | - | TRBV7-2 | TRBD1 | 15
TGTGCCAGCAGCTTAGCGGGCAGGCCGGGGTCCTACAATGAGCAGTTCTTC | CASSLAGRPGSYNEQFF | TRBJ2-1 | - | TRBV7-8 | - | 17
TGTGCCAGCAGTTACATTACAGGTGTGCGGGAGCAGTACTTC | CASSYITGVREQYF | TRBJ2-7 | - | TRBV6-2/TRBV6-3 | - | 14
TGCGCCAGCAAGTTGGTTCAGACGGTGAACACTGAAGCTTTCTTT | CASKLVQTVNTEAFF | TRBJ1-1 | many | TRBV4-1 | - | 15